This T cell receptor beta chain comes out of a study of blood T cell repertoires in COVID-19. The germline V gene encodes CDR1 SGHRS and CDR2 YFSETQ. V shed 0 bases and J shed 8 bases, with 11 bases lying between them. The CDR3 has 13 amino acids. About this clone: This specimen includes other DNA sequences encoding the same CDR3.

Method: immunoSEQ multiplex PCR; TCRdb's copy keeps in-frame clones and lacks some. The sample gives 250,000 to 400,000 clones, 90% of which show up once; 2.6% is in the top ten. The V call is TRBV5-1, the J call TRBJ1-2; possibly TRBD1 for D (6 bases). Source material: PBMCs or T cells enriched from blood (not recorded which). The clonotype originates from a man in his 60s who had recovered from COVID-19. CDR3 loop: CASSLAQGQGYTF. CDR3 DNA sequence: TGCGCCAGCAGCTTGGCTCAGGGGCAAGGCTACACCTTC.